This TCR beta chain came from a study of CD8 T cells in ankylosing spondylitis. Quantitative barcoded 5'-RACE was used to prepare TCR beta libraries. TCRdb reprocessed the 5' RACE reads via MiXCR and lists one record per CDR3 protein. The profile shows 180,000 or so distinct CDR3 sequences, approximately 10% of them singletons. Study results and limitations: Clones that were linked to disease were CD8+ and were relatively rare in peripheral blood. Characteristic, it appeared, of ankylosing spondylitis blood was a TCR beta motif of fewer than 10 highly homologous variants. Within matched ankylosing spondylitis synovial fluid, disease-linked clones were reportedly significantly enriched.

V lost 2 bases and J 3 bases, leaving 23 bases between the germline ends. Per the germline V gene, CDR1 is MNHEY and CDR2 is SVGAGI. The CDR3 runs to 19 residues. Only a few counts were recorded for this clonotype. The antigen is undetermined. This TCR derives from a male donor with ankylosing spondylitis or in good health (not recorded which). This rearrangement joins TRBV6-5 to TRBJ1-5, with D hard to call. Sequencing was done on a sample of blood, either unsorted or a sorted T cell fraction (not recorded which). The CDR3, as DNA: TGTGCCAGCAGTTACGAGGTTTGGCTGCCGCTTTCCCTCAATCAGCCCCAGCATTTT. Translation gives CASSYEVWLPLSLNQPQHF.